The source of this TCR beta chain is a study of T-cell reconstitution after alpha-beta-depleted transplantation in children. The library targeted TCRbeta and was prepared with unique molecular identifiers. A single record per CDR3 protein comes from TCRdb applying MiXCR to the PCR reads. The table lists approximately 510,000 distinct CDR3 sequences, around 20% of them singletons. Germline values: CDR1 SNHLY, CDR2 FYNNEI. The V end lost 8 bases, the J end lost 3 bases, and 26 bases lay between the germline ends. This CDR3 is 18 amino acids long. This TCR was recovered from a human donor who donated a stem cell graft to a child with acute lymphoblastic leukemia. The chain combines TRBV2 with TRBJ2-1; D may match TRBD1 or TRBD2 (7 bases each). Specimen: PBMCs from the stem cell graft donor, collected from the stem cell graft. The CDR3 region is CASCLRGRREFYYNEQFF. The CDR3, as DNA: TGTGCCAGCTGTTTAAGGGGGCGGCGGGAGTTTTACTACAATGAGCAGTTCTTC.